Listed below are T cell receptor beta chains from one sample, sequenced in a study of blood T cell repertoires in COVID-19. TCRdb's table, derived via immunoSEQ multiplex PCR, lists solely in-frame clones and lacks some. The top ten hold around 15% of the sample, which has 150,000 to 200,000 clones, about 86% seen once. Sample: peripheral blood. Receptor source: a man aged 30 to 39 with active or convalescent COVID-19. Both conserved end residues are part of each CDR3. A D gene is named only where the DNA matches it firmly. Expanded clones are given a class, and other clones once, few, many or no size at all.

D gene: NA; J gene: TRBJ2-3; V gene: TRBV10-3; clone size: NA; CDR3 DNA: TGTGCCACCTCAGGAAGCACAGATACGCAGTATTTT; CDR3 protein: CATSGSTDTQYF
D gene: TRBD1; J gene: TRBJ1-1; V gene: TRBV5-4; clone size: NA; CDR3 DNA: TGTGCCAGCAGCGACTTAGACAGGGGTAGAACTGAAGCTTTCTTT; CDR3 protein: CASSDLDRGRTEAFF
D gene: NA; J gene: TRBJ2-1; V gene: TRBV6-5; clone size: NA; CDR3 DNA: TGTGCCAGCAGTACTCTCGAGGGGCAGTTCTTC; CDR3 protein: CASSTLEGQFF
D gene: TRBD1; J gene: TRBJ1-1; V gene: TRBV13; clone size: few; CDR3 DNA: TGTGCCAGCAGCTTAGAAGACCGGCAGGGGGCGGCTGAAGCTTTCTTT; CDR3 protein: CASSLEDRQGAAEAFF
D gene: NA; J gene: TRBJ2-3; V gene: TRBV2; clone size: few; CDR3 DNA: TGTGCCAGCAGACCAAGAGTTAGCACAGATACGCAGTATTTT; CDR3 protein: CASRPRVSTDTQYF
D gene: NA; J gene: TRBJ2-7; V gene: TRBV13; clone size: NA; CDR3 DNA: TGTGCCAGCAGCCGGTGGCAGGGGTCTTCCTACGAGCAGTACTTC; CDR3 protein: CASSRWQGSSYEQYF
D gene: NA; J gene: TRBJ2-1; V gene: TRBV5-1; clone size: NA; CDR3 DNA: TGCGCCAGCAGCTTGGTGGCAGGGAACAATGAGCAGTTCTTC; CDR3 protein: CASSLVAGNNEQFF
D gene: NA; J gene: TRBJ1-4; V gene: TRBV28; clone size: NA; CDR3 DNA: TGTGCCAGCAGTCCTCCTATTAATGAAAAACTGTTTTTT; CDR3 protein: CASSPPINEKLFF
D gene: NA; J gene: TRBJ2-1; V gene: TRBV7-3; clone size: NA; CDR3 DNA: TGTGCCAGCAGCCCCTCGACCGGGCGGGGAACCGGCTCTGAGCAGTTCTTC; CDR3 protein: CASSPSTGRGTGSEQFF
D gene: TRBD1; J gene: TRBJ2-7; V gene: TRBV5-1; clone size: NA; CDR3 DNA: TGCGCCAGCAGCTCCGGGACAGGGGGCTCCTACGAGCAGTACTTC; CDR3 protein: CASSSGTGGSYEQYF
D gene: NA; J gene: TRBJ1-6; V gene: TRBV6-5; clone size: NA; CDR3 DNA: TGTGCCAGCAGTTTAACACTATCCTATAATTCACCCCTCCACTTT; CDR3 protein: CASSLTLSYNSPLHF
D gene: NA; J gene: TRBJ1-1; V gene: TRBV11-2; clone size: NA; CDR3 DNA: TGTGCCAGCAGCTTATGGGCCTCTGACACTGAAGCTTTCTTT; CDR3 protein: CASSLWASDTEAFF
D gene: TRBD1; J gene: TRBJ2-3; V gene: TRBV28; clone size: NA; CDR3 DNA: TGTGCCAGCAGTTCCGGACAGGGAACAGATACGCAGTATTTT; CDR3 protein: CASSSGQGTDTQYF
D gene: TRBD1; J gene: TRBJ2-7; V gene: TRBV19; clone size: NA; CDR3 DNA: TGTGCCAGTGGGGGACAGGGAAATGGGATCCTCTACGAGCAGTACTTC; CDR3 protein: CASGGQGNGILYEQYF
D gene: NA; J gene: TRBJ1-2; V gene: TRBV10-3; clone size: NA; CDR3 DNA: TGTGCCATCAGTGACAACAGTAAAGCTAACTATGGCTACACCTTC; CDR3 protein: CAISDNSKANYGYTF
D gene: TRBD1; J gene: TRBJ1-5; V gene: TRBV19; clone size: NA; CDR3 DNA: TGTGCCAGTAGTGCACAGGGGAGCGGCAATCAGCCCCAGCATTTT; CDR3 protein: CASSAQGSGNQPQHF
D gene: NA; J gene: TRBJ1-5; V gene: TRBV9; clone size: NA; CDR3 DNA: TGTGCCAGCAGCGTCCGGGACAATCAGCCCCAGCATTTT; CDR3 protein: CASSVRDNQPQHF
D gene: TRBD1; J gene: TRBJ1-2; V gene: TRBV6-2/TRBV6-3; clone size: NA; CDR3 DNA: TGTGCCAGCAGTTACACCAGACAGGGTGCGGGCTACACCTTC; CDR3 protein: CASSYTRQGAGYTF
D gene: NA; J gene: TRBJ1-2; V gene: TRBV5-5; clone size: NA; CDR3 DNA: TGTGCCAGCATCGACGCGCCAGGTGGCTACACCTTC; CDR3 protein: CASIDAPGGYTF
D gene: NA; J gene: TRBJ2-2; V gene: TRBV10-3; clone size: NA; CDR3 DNA: TGTGCCATCAGTGCCCCCCCCGTTAGCCCAAGCGGGGAGCTGTTTTTT; CDR3 protein: CAISAPPVSPSGELFF
D gene: NA; J gene: TRBJ1-1; V gene: TRBV3-1/TRBV3-2; clone size: once; CDR3 DNA: TGTGCCAGCAGCCAAGTAGGGGGGGGGAACACTGAAGCTTTCTTT; CDR3 protein: CASSQVGGGNTEAFF
D gene: NA; J gene: TRBJ1-1; V gene: TRBV29-1; clone size: once; CDR3 DNA: TGCAGCGCAAGTAGGACACTGACTGGAACTGAAGCTTTCTTT; CDR3 protein: CSASRTLTGTEAFF
D gene: TRBD1; J gene: TRBJ2-7; V gene: TRBV27; clone size: NA; CDR3 DNA: TGTGCCAGCAGGGTCAGGGGGAGCTCCTACGAGCAGTACTTC; CDR3 protein: CASRVRGSSYEQYF
D gene: TRBD1; J gene: TRBJ2-7; V gene: TRBV3-1/TRBV3-2; clone size: NA; CDR3 DNA: TGTGCCAGCAGCCAACCGGACAGGGAAGTGCAGTACTTC; CDR3 protein: CASSQPDREVQYF
D gene: NA; J gene: TRBJ1-2; V gene: TRBV19; clone size: once; CDR3 DNA: TGTGCCAGTAGTGACGGCGCCGGGTTTGGCTACACCTTC; CDR3 protein: CASSDGAGFGYTF
D gene: TRBD2; J gene: TRBJ2-1; V gene: TRBV30; clone size: NA; CDR3 DNA: TGTGCCTGGAATCTAGGACTAGTCAGCAATGAGCAGTTCTTC; CDR3 protein: CAWNLGLVSNEQFF
D gene: TRBD2; J gene: TRBJ2-5; V gene: TRBV5-1; clone size: NA; CDR3 DNA: TGCGCCAGCAGCTTGGGGGATAATGGCGGGAGGTCAGAGACCCAGTACTTC; CDR3 protein: CASSLGDNGGRSETQYF
D gene: NA; J gene: TRBJ2-6; V gene: TRBV15; clone size: NA; CDR3 DNA: TGTGCCACCAGCAGAGGACAGGTGAACCGCAACGTCCTGACTTTC; CDR3 protein: CATSRGQVNRNVLTF
D gene: TRBD1; J gene: TRBJ2-1; V gene: TRBV6-5; clone size: NA; CDR3 DNA: TGTGCCAGCAGTACCCGACAGGGAAGCAATGAGCAGTTCTTC; CDR3 protein: CASSTRQGSNEQFF
D gene: TRBD2; J gene: TRBJ2-5; V gene: TRBV27; clone size: NA; CDR3 DNA: TGTGCCAGCAGTTTAGGAGCGGGGTTTCAAGAGACCCAGTACTTC; CDR3 protein: CASSLGAGFQETQYF
D gene: NA; J gene: TRBJ1-3; V gene: TRBV30; clone size: NA; CDR3 DNA: TGTGCCTGGGGGCGGACTAGCTTCAACTCTGGAAACACCATATATTTT; CDR3 protein: CAWGRTSFNSGNTIYF
D gene: TRBD1; J gene: TRBJ1-6; V gene: TRBV27; clone size: NA; CDR3 DNA: TGTGCCAGCAGACCCGGGACAGGGGTTGTAACCCTCCACTTT; CDR3 protein: CASRPGTGVVTLHF
D gene: NA; J gene: TRBJ1-3; V gene: TRBV9; clone size: medium-sized; CDR3 DNA: TGTGCCAGCAGCCCTTATCCCGGGTCTGGAAACACCATATATTTT; CDR3 protein: CASSPYPGSGNTIYF
D gene: NA; J gene: TRBJ2-5; V gene: TRBV3-1/TRBV3-2; clone size: few; CDR3 DNA: TGTGCCAGCAGCAGACTAGAGACCCAGTACTTC; CDR3 protein: CASSRLETQYF
D gene: TRBD2; J gene: TRBJ2-1; V gene: TRBV19; clone size: NA; CDR3 DNA: TGTGCCAGTAGCGAAGCGGGAGGCTCCTACAATGAGCAGTTCTTC; CDR3 protein: CASSEAGGSYNEQFF
D gene: TRBD2; J gene: TRBJ2-1; V gene: TRBV20-1; clone size: few; CDR3 DNA: TGCAGTGCTAGTCTGGCGGGGGGGCCCCCTGAGCAGTTCTTC; CDR3 protein: CSASLAGGPPEQFF
D gene: NA; J gene: TRBJ2-5; V gene: TRBV28; clone size: NA; CDR3 DNA: TGTGCCAGCAGCGAAAGGACAGCCTCGCAAGAGACCCAGTACTTC; CDR3 protein: CASSERTASQETQYF